This entry is about one T cell receptor beta chain. These data belong to a study of cytomegalovirus exposure and HLA in healthy donors. PCR amplification relied on 60 Vbeta primers (plus 13 Jbeta primers). Generated by immunoSEQ multiplex PCR, the TCRdb table keeps only in-frame clones and is missing some. Found here are under 150,000 clones, approximately 68% of them singletons; the top ten hold about 1.6%. CDR3 length: 11 residues. The germline gives CDR1 SGHTA, CDR2 FQGTGA. Deletions cut 5 bases from V and 12 bases from J, with 11 bases between. This receptor was identified in a man aged 25 to 40 in good health and CMV-seropositive. The sequenced sample was PBMCs. J is TRBJ2-1 and V is TRBV7-3, with D possibly being TRBD1 (7 bases). The CDR3 bases are TGTGCCAGCAGCCCGGGGGACAGGCAGTTCTTC. Translating it yields CASSPGDRQFF.